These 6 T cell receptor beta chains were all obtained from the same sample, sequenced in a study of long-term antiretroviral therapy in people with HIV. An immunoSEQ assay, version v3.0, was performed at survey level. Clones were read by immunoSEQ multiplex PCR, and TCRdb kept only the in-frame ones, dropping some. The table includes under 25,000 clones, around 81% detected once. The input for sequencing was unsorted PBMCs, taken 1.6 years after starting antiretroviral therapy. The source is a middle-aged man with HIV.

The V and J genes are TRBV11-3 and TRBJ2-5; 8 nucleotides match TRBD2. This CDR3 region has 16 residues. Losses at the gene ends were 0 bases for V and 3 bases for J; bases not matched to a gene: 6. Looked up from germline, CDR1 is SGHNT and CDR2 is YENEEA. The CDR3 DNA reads TGTGCCAGCAGCTTAGAGGGGACTAGACCGGAAGAGACCCAGTACTTC. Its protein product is CASSLEGTRPEETQYF.

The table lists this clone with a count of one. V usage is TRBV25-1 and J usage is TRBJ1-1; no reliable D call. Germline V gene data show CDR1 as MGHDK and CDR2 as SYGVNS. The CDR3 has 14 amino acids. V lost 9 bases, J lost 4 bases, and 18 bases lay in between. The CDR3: CASRGETRLTEAFF. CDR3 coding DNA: TGTGCCAGTAGAGGCGAGACCCGTCTCACTGAAGCTTTCTTT.

The CDR3 DNA follows: TGTGCCAGCAGTTACTCACCGGGCCCCCCTAACTATGGCTACACCTTC. Amino acids: CASSYSPGPPNYGYTF. The chain has TRBV6-5 and TRBJ1-2; the D is unclear. The CDR3 is 16 residues long. Trimming cost V 0 bases and J 0 bases, with 11 bases left between them. Germline V lookup: CDR1 MNHEY, CDR2 SVGAGI.

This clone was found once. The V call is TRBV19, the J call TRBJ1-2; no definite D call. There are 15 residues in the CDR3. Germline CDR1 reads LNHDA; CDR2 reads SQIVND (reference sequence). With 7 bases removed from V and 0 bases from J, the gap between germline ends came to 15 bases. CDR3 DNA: TGTGCCAGTAAAGTTTTCGAAACGACTAACTATGGCTACACCTTC. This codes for CASKVFETTNYGYTF.

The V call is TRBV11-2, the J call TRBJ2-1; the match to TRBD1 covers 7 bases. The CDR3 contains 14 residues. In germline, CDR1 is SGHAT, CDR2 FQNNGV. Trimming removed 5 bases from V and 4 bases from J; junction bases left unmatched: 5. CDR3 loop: CASSQATGYNEQFF. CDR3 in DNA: TGTGCCAGCAGCCAAGCGACAGGGTACAATGAGCAGTTCTTC.

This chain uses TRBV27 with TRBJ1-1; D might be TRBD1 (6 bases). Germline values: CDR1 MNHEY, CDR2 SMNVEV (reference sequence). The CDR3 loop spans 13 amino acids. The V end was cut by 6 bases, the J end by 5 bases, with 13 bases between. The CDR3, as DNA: TGTGCCAGCAGACAGGGTTGGGGGACTGAAGCTTTCTTT. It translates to CASRQGWGTEAFF.